This is a list of T cell receptor beta chains from one sample in a study of blood T cell repertoires in COVID-19. TCRdb's copy holds only in-frame clones and misses some; the assay was immunoSEQ multiplex PCR. The table lists about 160,000 clones, approximately 80% of them singletons, with about 10% in the top ten. The specimen was peripheral blood. These receptor sequences come from a woman aged 80 or over with active or convalescent COVID-19. CDR3s include the opening cysteine and the closing phenylalanine or tryptophan. Fields, in order: V gene, J gene, D gene, clone size, CDR3 DNA, CDR3 protein. A D gene is named only where the DNA matches it firmly. The listing skips clone size in some rows; elsewhere it reads once, few, many or a size class.

TRBV27,TRBJ2-7,TRBD1,few,TGTGCCAGCAGTACGACAGGGATCTCCTACGAGCAGTACTTC,CASSTTGISYEQYF
TRBV6-5,TRBJ1-3,TRBD1,NA,TGTGCCAGCAGGACAGGGCCCGGAAACACCATATATTTT,CASRTGPGNTIYF
TRBV9,TRBJ1-2,TRBD1,NA,TGTGCCAGCAGCGGAGACAGGGAAGCCGCCGGTGGCTACACCTTC,CASSGDREAAGGYTF
TRBV13,TRBJ1-3,NA,NA,TGTGCCAGCAGCTTAGGCCGTGGGGCTACTGGAAACACCATATATTTT,CASSLGRGATGNTIYF
TRBV27,TRBJ1-2,TRBD1,NA,TGTGCCAGCAGCCGGACAGGGATGGGCTACACCTTC,CASSRTGMGYTF
TRBV29-1,TRBJ2-3,NA,few,TGCAGCGTGTCGCTGGGTCGGGGGGCCGCAGATACGCAGTATTTT,CSVSLGRGAADTQYF
TRBV19,TRBJ1-1,TRBD1,NA,TGTGCCAGTATTCCAGGACAGGGTCTCGTTCGGGCTTTCTTT,CASIPGQGLVRAFF
TRBV27,TRBJ1-5,NA,NA,TGTGCCAGCAGGTCCTTGCGAACAGATTATCAGCCCCAGCATTTT,CASRSLRTDYQPQHF
TRBV7-2,TRBJ2-5,NA,NA,TGTGCCAGCAGCGACGACAGCAACCAAGAGACCCAGTACTTC,CASSDDSNQETQYF
TRBV3-1/TRBV3-2,TRBJ1-3,NA,NA,TGTGCCAGCAGCCAAGTGGGCAGCTACTCTGGAAACACCATATATTTT,CASSQVGSYSGNTIYF
TRBV7-2,TRBJ2-3,NA,NA,TGTGCCAGCAGCTCGGTTTCACGCACAGATACGCAGTATTTT,CASSSVSRTDTQYF
TRBV18,TRBJ1-4,TRBD1,NA,TGTGCCAGCTCACCCGGGACAGGGTTACTGACTAATGAAAAACTGTTTTTT,CASSPGTGLLTNEKLFF
TRBV7-2,TRBJ2-7,TRBD1,few,TGTGCCAGCAGCTTCGGGACAGGTGCAAGGGAGCAGTACTTC,CASSFGTGAREQYF
TRBV3-1/TRBV3-2,TRBJ2-7,NA,NA,TGTGCCAGCAGCCAACTCTACGAGCAGTACTTC,CASSQLYEQYF
TRBV5-1,TRBJ2-3,TRBD1,NA,TGCGCCAGCAGCTTGGGAGACAGGGGAGGCACAGATACGCAGTATTTT,CASSLGDRGGTDTQYF
TRBV7-2,TRBJ2-5,TRBD2,NA,TGTGCCAGCAGCTTAACTAGCGGGGGCCGGGTAGCTCAAGAGACCCAGTACTTC,CASSLTSGGRVAQETQYF
TRBV11-2,TRBJ2-5,NA,NA,TGTGCCAGCAGCTTAGTGGAGGAAGAGACCCAGTACTTC,CASSLVEEETQYF
TRBV7-9,TRBJ2-1,TRBD1,NA,TGTGCCAGCAGCTCCCCGCGACAGGGAGATGAGCAGTTCTTC,CASSSPRQGDEQFF
TRBV7-9,TRBJ1-2,NA,NA,TGTGCCAGCAGCACTGGGGCAGGGGTTAACTATGGCTACACCTTC,CASSTGAGVNYGYTF
TRBV10-3,TRBJ2-5,TRBD2,NA,TGTGCCATCAGTGACATTGGCGGGGGGGCGTTTGCCGAGACCCAGTACTTC,CAISDIGGGAFAETQYF
TRBV6-5,TRBJ2-2,NA,few,TGTGCCAGCAGTTACTCAGCAGGGAGGACCGGGGAGCTGTTTTTT,CASSYSAGRTGELFF
TRBV6-2/TRBV6-3,TRBJ1-5,TRBD1,NA,TGTGCCAGCAGTTCCAGGACAGGGTCTATTGGGAGCAATCAGCCCCAGCATTTT,CASSSRTGSIGSNQPQHF
TRBV19,TRBJ1-1,TRBD1,NA,TGTGCCAGTAGTTATACAGGGGGGAACACTGAAGCTTTCTTT,CASSYTGGNTEAFF
TRBV27,TRBJ1-5,NA,NA,TGTGCCAGCAGCCGAATAAGTGGCAGGAATAGCAATCAGCCCCAGCATTTT,CASSRISGRNSNQPQHF
TRBV2,TRBJ1-1,NA,NA,TGTGCCAGCAGGGCAACAGGGAACACTGAAGCTTTCTTT,CASRATGNTEAFF
TRBV6-6,TRBJ1-2,NA,NA,TGTGCCATCCTGACGGGGAATGGCTACACCTTC,CAILTGNGYTF
TRBV6-5,TRBJ1-2,NA,NA,TGTGCCAGCAGTTACGTTCGGGGCAGGGAGGACGGCTACACCTTC,CASSYVRGREDGYTF
TRBV9,TRBJ2-3,TRBD2,NA,TGTGCCAGCAGCTCTCCGCGGGGGTTGGGCACAGATACGCAGTATTTT,CASSSPRGLGTDTQYF
TRBV5-5,TRBJ2-7,TRBD1,NA,TGTGCCAGCAACCAGGGACAGGGGTCCAGAAGCTCCTACGAGCAGTACTTC,CASNQGQGSRSSYEQYF
TRBV14,TRBJ1-2,NA,NA,TGTGCCAGCAGCCAAGATCGGGGGGGTGTTCGTTACACCTTC,CASSQDRGGVRYTF
TRBV4-3,TRBJ2-7,NA,NA,TGCGCCAGCAGCCAAGAACAATCGGGGGAGCAGTACTTC,CASSQEQSGEQYF
TRBV13,TRBJ2-7,NA,NA,TGTGCCAGCAGCTTATCCGAGGAAAAACCACCCTACGAGCAGTACTTC,CASSLSEEKPPYEQYF
TRBV19,TRBJ2-2,TRBD1,few,TGTGCCAGTAGTACCGGGACAGGGGTCACCGGGGAGCTGTTTTTT,CASSTGTGVTGELFF
TRBV14,TRBJ2-2,TRBD1,NA,TGTGCCAGCAGCCAAGGGGGACAGGGCCTTGAGGAGCTGTTTTTT,CASSQGGQGLEELFF
TRBV11-3,TRBJ1-1,TRBD1,NA,TGTGCCAGCAGCACACAGGGGTACACTGAAGCTTTCTTT,CASSTQGYTEAFF
TRBV2,TRBJ1-5,NA,NA,TGTGCCAGCAGTGCGGGAGGTCGGAATCAGCCCCAGCATTTT,CASSAGGRNQPQHF
TRBV2,TRBJ2-7,NA,NA,TGTGCCAGCAGTGAACTGACATCCCTCTCCTACGAGCAGTACTTC,CASSELTSLSYEQYF
TRBV25-1,TRBJ1-1,TRBD1,NA,TGTGCCAGCAGTGGCTGGACAGGTCCCCTGGGCACTGAAGCTTTCTTT,CASSGWTGPLGTEAFF
TRBV5-1,TRBJ1-3,NA,NA,TGCGCCAGCAGCCCGACGCAGGACAGAAGGTCTGGAAACACCATATATTTT,CASSPTQDRRSGNTIYF
TRBV9,TRBJ2-5,TRBD2,NA,TGTGCCAGCAGCGTAGGGACTAGCGGGGGTTTTCAAGAGACCCAGTACTTC,CASSVGTSGGFQETQYF
TRBV19,TRBJ2-7,TRBD2,few,TGTGCCAGTAGGAACGGACTAGCGGGGCCCTACGAGCAGTACTTC,CASRNGLAGPYEQYF
TRBV5-4,TRBJ1-2,TRBD1,NA,TGTGCCAGCAGCTCGGGAGGGACAGGGAACGGCTACACCTTC,CASSSGGTGNGYTF
TRBV7-2,TRBJ2-2,NA,NA,TGTGCCAGCAGCTTAGTTTGGAGAAGCACCGGGGAGCTGTTTTTT,CASSLVWRSTGELFF
TRBV6-5,TRBJ1-2,TRBD1,NA,TGTGCCAGCAGTCCCGGACAGGGGGCGAGAGGCTACACCTTC,CASSPGQGARGYTF
TRBV5-6,TRBJ2-7,NA,NA,TGTGCCAGCAGCTTGGGTTTCCCAGGGTCCGAGCAGTACTTC,CASSLGFPGSEQYF
TRBV19,TRBJ1-5,TRBD1,NA,TGTGCCAGTAGAAATGGGAGGGGACCGGGACAGGGCAGTCAGCCCCAGCATTTT,CASRNGRGPGQGSQPQHF
TRBV10-3,TRBJ1-2,NA,NA,TGTGCCATCAGTGAGTCGGGCTACTATGGCTACACCTTC,CAISESGYYGYTF
TRBV7-8,TRBJ2-2,NA,NA,TGTGCCAGCAGCTTGACTGTATTCACCGGGGAGCTGTTTTTT,CASSLTVFTGELFF
TRBV5-1,TRBJ2-5,NA,NA,TGCGCCAGCAGCTTGTCCGGCCAGGGAGGTCAAGAGACCCAGTACTTC,CASSLSGQGGQETQYF
TRBV5-1,TRBJ2-6,TRBD1,NA,TGCGCCAGCAGCTTGGCGGCACAGGGGGCTTCTGGGGCCAACGTCCTGACTTTC,CASSLAAQGASGANVLTF
TRBV10-3,TRBJ1-6,NA,NA,TGTGCCATCAGTGAGTCGATGGGAAGCGGGTCACCCCTCCACTTT,CAISESMGSGSPLHF
TRBV5-1,TRBJ2-1,NA,NA,TGCGCCAGCAGCGAGATACAGGGTAGTTCCTACAATGAGCAGTTCTTC,CASSEIQGSSYNEQFF
TRBV7-2,TRBJ1-2,TRBD1,NA,TGTGCCAGCAGCTCAGGACAGGGGGGAGCTGGCTACACCTTC,CASSSGQGGAGYTF
TRBV13,TRBJ2-7,TRBD1,NA,TGTGCCAGCAGTTGGACAGGGGCATTCCGCGAGCAGTACTTC,CASSWTGAFREQYF